The TCR beta chain described here comes from a study of cytotoxic CD8 clonotypes in ibrutinib-treated CLL. Overall study: After a median of around 68 months, 14 patients stayed remitted and approximately twelve progressed; responses had been partial in roughly 25 and complete in 2.

CDR1 and CDR2 from the germline V gene are SSHAT and FNYEAQ (reference sequence). V trimming: 1 base; J trimming: 8 bases; junction bases outside the gene matches: 8. This CDR3 region has 18 residues. Approximately 2 micrograms of genomic DNA came from cryopreserved PBMCs for TCR beta libraries. Sequenced by immunoSEQ multiplex PCR; TCRdb stores in-frame clones only, minus some. Here the sample spans 150,000 or so clones, 65% to 85% being singletons. With regard to this clone: Its specificity is unknown.

Points from the study as a whole: At ibrutinib response, clonality increased, and at progression it declined back toward baseline. Clonality correlated strongly with circulating CD8+ T cells and exceeded age-matched healthy donors at baseline.

The source is a human donor with chronic lymphocytic leukemia. The sample in question was PBMCs, obtained after 36 months of ibrutinib treatment. The chain recombines TRBV7-7 with TRBJ2-1, with 16 nucleotides matching TRBD2. The CDR3 region is CASSLEGTSGRDFDEQFF. The CDR3 region has the DNA TGTGCCAGCAGCTTAGAAGGGACTAGCGGGAGGGATTTTGATGAGCAGTTCTTC.